This T cell receptor beta chain was sequenced in a study of control samples from healthy donors and cancer patients. The protocol was immunoSEQ multiplex PCR, while the TCRdb copy is restricted to in-frame clones and leaves out a portion. This sample yields around 90,000 clones, of which about 84% are seen a single time; approximately 2.1% belongs to the top ten. The sample comprised blood. This receptor was taken from a woman aged 40-49 years in good health.

CDR3: CASSNLKMRGGRHEQFF. The CDR3 DNA reads TGTGCCAGCAGCAACCTCAAAATGCGGGGGGGCAGGCATGAGCAGTTCTTC. The chain couples TRBV21-1 to TRBJ2-1; the tabulated D call, TRBD2, remains unverified against the DNA. TRBV21-1 is a documented pseudogene. The CDR3 consists of 17 residues.